This paragraph covers one TCR beta chain sequence. Being one base from a much bigger clone, this may be a read error. Germline V CDR1 and CDR2: LGHDT, YNNKEL (reference sequence). This CDR3 comprises 13 residues. This sample stems from a study of regulatory T cells in long-lasting Graves disease. Time point given: newly diagnosed GD, antithyroid drugs for less than 3 months. Researchers made the TCR library from RNA that was extracted from PBMCs. CDR3-region Arm-PCR and iRepertoire HTBI primers produced the TCR beta libraries. TCRdb used MiXCR to reprocess the multiplex PCR reads, holding one entry per CDR3 protein. The table lists 550,000 to 700,000 distinct CDR3 sequences, 16% of them singletons. The same data also went into a second study, on T cells in Graves' hyperthyroidism and ophthalmopathy.

This sample comprised peripheral blood mononuclear cells (PBMCs), obtained at new diagnosis, from a patient treated with antithyroid drugs. The chain recombines TRBV3-1 with TRBJ2-7, with D unresolved. The TCR sequence derives from a young man with Graves disease. The CDR3 here is CVSSQEGGPVQYF. The CDR3 bases are TGTGTCAGCAGCCAAGAAGGCGGCCCCGTGCAGTACTTC.